A selection of T cell receptor beta chains follows, all from one sample in a study of cytomegalovirus exposure and HLA in healthy donors. The table came from immunoSEQ multiplex PCR; TCRdb's copy has only in-frame clones and leaves some out. This table holds approximately 100,000 clones, approximately 80% found once. The sequencing input was PBMCs. The source of these receptors is a man aged 55 to 70 in good health and CMV-seropositive. The CDR3 runs from the conserved cysteine through the conserved F or W. A D gene is named only where the DNA matches it firmly. Only part of the rows carry a size: once, few, many, or a class if the clone is expanded.

J: TRBJ1-1; size: -; V: TRBV27; D: TRBD1; DNA: TGTGCCAGCAGATCGGCCGGGACAGGGAGGATACAGAACACTGAAGCTTTCTTT; CDR3: CASRSAGTGRIQNTEAFF
J: TRBJ1-6; size: once; V: TRBV6-1; D: TRBD1; DNA: TGTGCCAGCAGTGCCGAAGGACAGGAAAATTCACCCCTCCACTTT; CDR3: CASSAEGQENSPLHF
J: TRBJ2-7; size: -; V: TRBV30; D: -; DNA: TGTGCCTGGAGTCGAGAAACGGGGCAGTACTTC; CDR3: CAWSRETGQYF
J: TRBJ1-1; size: -; V: TRBV7-6; D: -; DNA: TGTGCCAGCAGCTTAGCGCTGGGCAGTGTTGAAGCTTTCTTT; CDR3: CASSLALGSVEAFF
J: TRBJ2-7; size: -; V: TRBV9; D: TRBD2; DNA: TGTGCCAGCAGCTCCAGCGGGGGGACCGAGCAGTACTTC; CDR3: CASSSSGGTEQYF
J: TRBJ1-3; size: -; V: TRBV7-6; D: TRBD1; DNA: TGTGCCAGCAGCTCCGGGACAGCCAACTCTGGAAACACCATATATTTT; CDR3: CASSSGTANSGNTIYF
J: TRBJ2-6; size: -; V: TRBV19; D: TRBD1; DNA: TGTGCCAGTAGCGACAGGGGGCGCGGGGTAGCTGGGGCCAACGTCCTGACTTTC; CDR3: CASSDRGRGVAGANVLTF
J: TRBJ2-3; size: -; V: TRBV27; D: TRBD1; DNA: TGTGCCAGCAGTTTATCGGGGACAGGCTCCGCCGCAGATACGCAGTATTTT; CDR3: CASSLSGTGSAADTQYF
J: TRBJ1-3; size: -; V: TRBV7-6; D: -; DNA: TGTGCCAGCAGCCCCTGGGGGGGCATTGACGGAAACACCATATATTTT; CDR3: CASSPWGGIDGNTIYF
J: TRBJ2-7; size: -; V: TRBV10-3; D: -; DNA: TGTGCCTCGAAAAGGGGGAACGAGCAGTACTTC; CDR3: CASKRGNEQYF
J: TRBJ1-5; size: -; V: TRBV5-1; D: TRBD1; DNA: TGCGCCAGCAGCTTAGGGCAGGGGGATCAGCCCCAGCATTTT; CDR3: CASSLGQGDQPQHF
J: TRBJ1-6; size: -; V: TRBV19; D: -; DNA: TGTGCCAGTGGGAAGCGGGGCCAGAGCTCCTATAATTCACCCCTCCACTTT; CDR3: CASGKRGQSSYNSPLHF
J: TRBJ1-5; size: -; V: TRBV6-5; D: -; DNA: TGTGCCAGCAGTTACCAAGGGGGCAATCAGCCCCAGCATTTT; CDR3: CASSYQGGNQPQHF
J: TRBJ2-7; size: -; V: TRBV11-3; D: -; DNA: TGTGCCAGCAGCTTAGATGGGGCGGAGCAGTACTTC; CDR3: CASSLDGAEQYF
J: TRBJ1-1; size: few; V: TRBV2; D: -; DNA: TGTGCCAGCAGGAGGGATCACACTGAAGCTTTCTTT; CDR3: CASRRDHTEAFF
J: TRBJ1-2; size: -; V: TRBV6-1; D: TRBD1; DNA: TGTGCCAGCAGAAGGACAGGGTCCTATGGCTACACCTTC; CDR3: CASRRTGSYGYTF
J: TRBJ1-2; size: few; V: TRBV6-5; D: -; DNA: TGTGCCAGCAGGGACACCGGCTATGGCTACACCTTC; CDR3: CASRDTGYGYTF
J: TRBJ2-2; size: -; V: TRBV7-9; D: TRBD1; DNA: TGTGCCAGCTTGGGGGACAGGTCTAACACCGGGGAGCTGTTTTTT; CDR3: CASLGDRSNTGELFF
J: TRBJ2-3; size: -; V: TRBV9; D: -; DNA: TGTGCCAGCAGCACCGGGGGGCCAGGAGATACGCAGTATTTT; CDR3: CASSTGGPGDTQYF
J: TRBJ2-7; size: -; V: TRBV2; D: -; DNA: TGTGCCAGCAGTTCAGACAGGAGCTCCTACGAGCAGTACTTC; CDR3: CASSSDRSSYEQYF
J: TRBJ2-3; size: -; V: TRBV7-6; D: -; DNA: TGTGCCAGCAGCTTAGGAGGGGGTGGGGGCAGGACAGATACGCAGTATTTT; CDR3: CASSLGGGGGRTDTQYF
J: TRBJ1-5; size: -; V: TRBV28; D: -; DNA: TGTGCCAGCAGTGTGATAGGAGGACAGCCCCAGCATTTT; CDR3: CASSVIGGQPQHF
J: TRBJ2-1; size: -; V: TRBV29-1; D: -; DNA: TGCAGCGTTTCCCAGGGGACCTACAATGAGCAGTTCTTC; CDR3: CSVSQGTYNEQFF
J: TRBJ2-1; size: -; V: TRBV10-1; D: -; DNA: TGCGCCAGCAGTGAGTCCATTGTCGAGGAGCAGTTCTTC; CDR3: CASSESIVEEQFF
J: TRBJ2-1; size: -; V: TRBV7-6; D: TRBD1; DNA: TGTGCCAGCAGTTTTAGGACAGGGGCGAGTTACAATGAGCAGTTCTTC; CDR3: CASSFRTGASYNEQFF
J: TRBJ2-1; size: -; V: TRBV6-5; D: TRBD2; DNA: TGTGCCAGCGCGGCGGCGGGGGGATTCGTAGGTGAGCAGTTCTTC; CDR3: CASAAAGGFVGEQFF
J: TRBJ2-3; size: -; V: TRBV15; D: TRBD1; DNA: TGTGCCACCAGCAGGGACAGGGTTCTCGGAGATACGCAGTATTTT; CDR3: CATSRDRVLGDTQYF
J: TRBJ2-7; size: -; V: TRBV9; D: TRBD1; DNA: TGTGCCAGCAGCTCTCGACAGGGTCCCTACGAGCAGTACTTC; CDR3: CASSSRQGPYEQYF
J: TRBJ2-5; size: few; V: TRBV6-6; D: -; DNA: TGTGCCAGCAGCCACCAGGGGTCCTCGGGACAGACCCAGTACTTC; CDR3: CASSHQGSSGQTQYF
J: TRBJ1-1; size: -; V: TRBV4-3; D: -; DNA: TGCGCCAGCAGCCAAGGCAGGAACACTGAAGCTTTCTTT; CDR3: CASSQGRNTEAFF
J: TRBJ2-5; size: -; V: TRBV18; D: -; DNA: TGTGCCAGCTCACCAAGGAGCAGGGGCGCAGAGACCCAGTACTTC; CDR3: CASSPRSRGAETQYF
J: TRBJ2-7; size: -; V: TRBV6-6; D: TRBD1; DNA: TGTGCCAGCAGAATCGGGACAGGGGGAACCTACGAGCAGTACTTC; CDR3: CASRIGTGGTYEQYF
J: TRBJ2-1; size: -; V: TRBV19; D: -; DNA: TGTGCCAGTAGTATCAGGATCTACAATGAGCAGTTCTTC; CDR3: CASSIRIYNEQFF
J: TRBJ1-2; size: -; V: TRBV30; D: TRBD1; DNA: TGTGCCTGGAGTGTCCTCGGACAGGGAGGAGGCTACACCTTC; CDR3: CAWSVLGQGGGYTF
J: TRBJ2-1; size: -; V: TRBV12-2; D: -; DNA: TGTGCAAGTCGCCGACCCGGGGGGACCTACAATGAGCAGTTCTTC; CDR3: CASRRPGGTYNEQFF
J: TRBJ2-5; size: -; V: TRBV18; D: -; DNA: TGTGCCAGCTCACCGACTCCTAGCCTGTCAGAGACCCAGTACTTC; CDR3: CASSPTPSLSETQYF
J: TRBJ2-7; size: -; V: TRBV5-1; D: -; DNA: TGCGCCAGCAGCCTTAGCATTTCCATTTCCTACGAGCAGTACTTC; CDR3: CASSLSISISYEQYF
J: TRBJ1-2; size: -; V: TRBV4-1; D: TRBD1; DNA: TGCGCCAGCAGGGGGGGACAGGGGGCATTAGGCTACACCTTC; CDR3: CASRGGQGALGYTF
J: TRBJ2-7; size: once; V: TRBV2; D: -; DNA: TGTGCCAGCAGCCCCTGGGGGCAGGGGCGAAATTCCTCCTACGAGCAGTACTTC; CDR3: CASSPWGQGRNSSYEQYF
J: TRBJ2-2; size: -; V: TRBV6-1; D: TRBD1; DNA: TGTGCCAGCAGTGAATTGGGACAGGGGTCCACCGGGGAGCTGTTTTTT; CDR3: CASSELGQGSTGELFF
J: TRBJ2-3; size: -; V: TRBV7-9; D: -; DNA: TGTGCCAGCAGCGTAACTATCGGCACAGATACGCAGTATTTT; CDR3: CASSVTIGTDTQYF
J: TRBJ2-1; size: -; V: TRBV6-5; D: TRBD1; DNA: TGTGCCAGCAGTTACGTACAGGGGAACAATGAGCAGTTCTTC; CDR3: CASSYVQGNNEQFF
J: TRBJ2-6; size: -; V: TRBV19; D: -; DNA: TGTGCCAGTAACCAGGGTTCCCCTGGGGCCAACGTCCTGACTTTC; CDR3: CASNQGSPGANVLTF
J: TRBJ1-2; size: -; V: TRBV6-6; D: -; DNA: TGTGCCAGCAGCAGTCAGGGGTATGGCTACACCTTC; CDR3: CASSSQGYGYTF
J: TRBJ1-6; size: -; V: TRBV27; D: TRBD1; DNA: TGTGCCAGCAGTTTATGGGGGACAGGGTTATCACCCCTCCACTTT; CDR3: CASSLWGTGLSPLHF
J: TRBJ1-4; size: -; V: TRBV28; D: -; DNA: TGTGCCAGCACCTTAGCGGCAACTAATGAAAAACTGTTTTTT; CDR3: CASTLAATNEKLFF
J: TRBJ2-5; size: few; V: TRBV7-2; D: -; DNA: TGTGCCAGCAGCTTAGGGGGAGGTCAAGAGACCCAGTACTTC; CDR3: CASSLGGGQETQYF
J: TRBJ2-2; size: -; V: TRBV11-2; D: -; DNA: TGTGCCAGCAGATCATTTGGGGGGAGCACCGGGGAGCTGTTTTTT; CDR3: CASRSFGGSTGELFF
J: TRBJ2-5; size: -; V: TRBV7-9; D: TRBD2; DNA: TGTACCAGCAGCCTGGGACTAGCGTCCGGGGAGACCCAGTACTTC; CDR3: CTSSLGLASGETQYF
J: TRBJ2-3; size: -; V: TRBV4-3; D: -; DNA: TGCGCCAGCAGCCAAGAACCCTCCGAGGGTAGAGATACGCAGTATTTT; CDR3: CASSQEPSEGRDTQYF
J: TRBJ2-7; size: -; V: TRBV4-1; D: TRBD2; DNA: TGCGCCAGCAGCCAAGACTTGGCGGGGGGCTCCTACGAGCAGTACTTC; CDR3: CASSQDLAGGSYEQYF